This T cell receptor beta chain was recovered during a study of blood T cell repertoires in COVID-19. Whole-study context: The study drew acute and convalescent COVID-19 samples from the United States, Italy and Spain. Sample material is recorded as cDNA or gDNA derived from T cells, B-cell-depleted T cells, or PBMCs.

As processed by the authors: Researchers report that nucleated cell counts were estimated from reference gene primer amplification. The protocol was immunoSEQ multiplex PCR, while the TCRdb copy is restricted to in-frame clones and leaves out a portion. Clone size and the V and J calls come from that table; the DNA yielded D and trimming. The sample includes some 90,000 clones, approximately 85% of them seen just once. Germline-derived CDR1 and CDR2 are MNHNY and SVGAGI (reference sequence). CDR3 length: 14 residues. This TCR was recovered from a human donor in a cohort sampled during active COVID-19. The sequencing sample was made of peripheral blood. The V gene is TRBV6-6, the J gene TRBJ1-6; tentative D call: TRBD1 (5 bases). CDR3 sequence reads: CAQIFGQGLVPLHF. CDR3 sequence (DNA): TGTGCACAAATTTTCGGACAAGGTTTAGTTCCCCTCCACTTT.